Listed below are T cell receptor beta chains from one sample, sequenced in a study of PD-L1 blockade in urothelial cancer. The assay was immunoSEQ multiplex PCR, and TCRdb's table has in-frame clones only and misses some. Here the sample spans around 33,000 clones, roughly four fifths being singletons. Sequencing was performed on PBMCs, taken around atezolizumab (anti-PD-L1) treatment. The receptors originated from a man aged 55-75 years with urothelial cancer. Both conserved end residues are part of each CDR3.

>TRBV7-3|14|TRBJ2-2
CASSLGRTTGELFF
>TRBV7-3|17|TRBJ2-6
CASSSSGGAEGANVLTF
>TRBV4-2|15|TRBJ2-7
CASSQDKRGFYEQYF
>TRBV5-4|14|TRBJ1-4
CASSEGGMDEKLFF
>TRBV28|11|TRBJ2-1
CASMDEDEQFF
>TRBV28|15|TRBJ2-2
CASVPGQILTGELFF
>TRBV5-4|14|TRBJ1-2
CASNKRGMDYGYTF
>TRBV19|14|TRBJ1-5
CASSTRQGNQPQHF
>TRBV28|17|TRBJ2-3
CASRRTSGGDDTDTQYF
>TRBV5-1|15|TRBJ2-7
CASSVTSGERSEQYF
>TRBV5-1|15|TRBJ2-7
CASSIGTGGRNEQYF
>TRBV5-4|14|TRBJ1-1
CASSLDRAETEAFF
>TRBV7-3|15|TRBJ2-1
CASSPTSGVGNEQFF
>TRBV10-3|16|TRBJ2-7
CAIRPRADPGKNEQYF
>TRBV5-1|13|TRBJ1-1
CASSLREDTEAFF
>TRBV19|16|TRBJ2-5
CASSISGGAGGETQYF
>TRBV18|16|TRBJ2-3
CASSPTLAGATDTQYF
>TRBV6-4|17|TRBJ2-7
CANPPGQGAGVSYEQYF
>TRBV7-9|16|TRBJ2-4
CASSALPNRAKNIQYF
>TRBV19|18|TRBJ2-7
CASSETSGGPFSSYEQYF
>TRBV4-1|14|TRBJ2-7
CASSQDPQGYEQYF
>TRBV19|16|TRBJ1-5
CASSPIQGASNQPQHF
>TRBV9|14|TRBJ2-1
CASAGRDNANEQFF
>TRBV10-2|15|TRBJ2-3
CASSEARHPTDTQYF
>TRBV2|13|TRBJ2-3
CASWRDSTDTQYF
>TRBV5-1|15|TRBJ1-6
CASSLSEGAWAPLHF
>TRBV5-1|15|TRBJ2-2
CASSFIGGNTGELFF
>TRBV29-1|12|TRBJ2-2
CSVGQGSGELFF
>TRBV29-1|13|TRBJ2-3
CSVEGQGGDTQYF
>TRBV6-1|15|TRBJ2-1
CASSEFGSSYNEQFF
>TRBV18|12|TRBJ1-5
CASSLGDQPQHF
>TRBV27|14|TRBJ1-3
CASRTAGSGNTIYF
>TRBV7-6|16|TRBJ1-1
CASSFDDRGVHTEAFF
>TRBV28|12|TRBJ2-5
CASSIGGETQYF
>TRBV6-5|13|TRBJ2-7
CASWGGYSYEQYF
>TRBV28|14|TRBJ1-1
CASNLHAGVAEAFF
>TRBV5-1|15|TRBJ1-3
CASSLERTAGNTIYF
>TRBV15|15|TRBJ2-1
CATSAAGTGYNEQFF
>TRBV6-1|13|TRBJ1-2
CASSGFRIHGYTF
>TRBV18|14|TRBJ2-1
CASSPLESYNEQFF
>TRBV18|14|TRBJ2-7
CASSPGTTTYEQYF
>TRBV19|16|TRBJ1-5
CASSIDTATVNQPQHF
>TRBV7-9|13|TRBJ1-5
CASSFDGGQPQHF
>TRBV10-3|14|TRBJ2-5
CAISGEGRTETQYF
>TRBV6-6|14|TRBJ1-2
CASSYSDSLYGYTF
>TRBV19|14|TRBJ1-1
CASSITGGGTEAFF
>TRBV30|14|TRBJ1-1
CAWSAGTGGPEAFF
>TRBV19|15|TRBJ1-6
CASSIGGGYNSPLHF